This TCR beta chain was sequenced in a study of T cell responses to AZD1222 COVID-19 vaccine. Study-level information: Second-dose recipients at about 4 or about 12 weeks were treated as one pooled group.

The CDR3 has 16 amino acids. V lost 7 bases and J lost 0, with 15 bases in between. Germline values: CDR1 LGHDT, CDR2 YNNKEL (reference sequence). As concerns this clone: Its antigen is not identified.

The table came from immunoSEQ multiplex PCR; TCRdb's copy has only in-frame clones and leaves some out. The top ten hold about 2.7% of the sample, which has around 110,000 clones, 93% seen once. Study-wide results and caveats: The repertoires were collected only after the peak T cell response.

This sequence joins TRBV3-1 (or the pseudogene TRBV3-2) and TRBJ2-2; possibly TRBD1 or TRBD2 for D (5 bases each). Source: peripheral blood, taken on day 0 of AZD1222 vaccination. This sequence was found in an adult in good health. The CDR3 region is CASTLGRPANTGELFF. The DNA for the CDR3 is TGTGCCAGCACCCTGGGACGGCCGGCGAACACCGGGGAGCTGTTTTTT.